The clone carrying this TCR beta chain was observed many times. The antigen is unknown. The source of the sample is a study of T cells in Graves' hyperthyroidism and ophthalmopathy. The wider study: Peripheral blood specimens were obtained at initial diagnosis, prior to any treatment. Whole-study findings and limits: With a median lead of roughly 6.8 months before onset, the model predicted ophthalmopathy. By a 13 V-J model, ophthalmopathy was set apart from stable hyperthyroidism.

The CDR3 regions of TCR beta were amplified from RNA transcripts. HTBI primers were the set used in a first-round RT-PCR of the TCR CDR3. TCRdb reprocessed the multiplex PCR reads via MiXCR and lists one record per CDR3 protein. Of some 760,000 distinct CDR3 sequences listed, 14% were seen once; the top ten hold about 9.4%. Uncontrolled infection, other autoimmune disease, pregnancy and lactation each barred patients from inclusion. CDR3 length: 16 residues. V lost 5 bases, J lost 0 bases, and 16 bases lay in between. From germline, CDR1 is SNHLY and CDR2 FYNNEI. Sequencing was done on a sample of blood. The chain recombines TRBV2 with TRBJ1-1; D possibly corresponds to TRBD1 (5 bases). This clonotype was obtained from a woman in her late teens or twenties with Graves' hyperthyroidism. CDR3 protein: CASSTRREGMNTEAFF. CDR3 DNA: TGTGCCAGCAGTACTCGCAGGGAAGGCATGAACACTGAAGCTTTCTTT.